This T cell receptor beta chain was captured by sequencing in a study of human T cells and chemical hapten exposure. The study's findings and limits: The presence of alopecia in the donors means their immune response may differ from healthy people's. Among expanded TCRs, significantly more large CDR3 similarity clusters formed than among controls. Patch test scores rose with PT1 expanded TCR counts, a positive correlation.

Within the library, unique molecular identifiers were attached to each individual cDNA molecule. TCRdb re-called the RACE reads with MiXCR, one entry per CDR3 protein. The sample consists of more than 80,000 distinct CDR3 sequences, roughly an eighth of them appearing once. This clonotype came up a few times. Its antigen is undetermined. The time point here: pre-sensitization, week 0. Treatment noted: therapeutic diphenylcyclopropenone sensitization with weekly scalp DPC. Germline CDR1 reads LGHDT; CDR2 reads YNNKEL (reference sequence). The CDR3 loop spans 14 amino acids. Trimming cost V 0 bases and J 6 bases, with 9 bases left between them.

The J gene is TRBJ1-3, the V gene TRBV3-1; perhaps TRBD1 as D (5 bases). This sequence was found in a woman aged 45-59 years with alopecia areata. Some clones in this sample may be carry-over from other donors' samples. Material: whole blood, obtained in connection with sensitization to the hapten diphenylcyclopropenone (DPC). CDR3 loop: CASSQDRVENTIYF. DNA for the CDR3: TGTGCCAGCAGCCAAGACAGGGTCGAAAACACCATATATTTT.